The clone carrying this T cell receptor beta chain was observed a handful of times. The target antigen is unknown. The data originate from a study of CD4 T cells in relation to SARS-CoV-2 and coronaviruses. Study summary: TCR beta CDR3s were sequenced after 10-day antigen culture of PBMCs. Negative control cultures got HIV-1 Nef peptides or no peptide.

The CDR3 consists of 13 residues. Germline CDR1 is LNHDA and CDR2 is SQIVND (reference sequence). After removal of 7 bases from V and 1 base from J, the junction contained 2 bases not matched to a gene. Sequenced by immunoSEQ multiplex PCR; TCRdb stores in-frame clones only, minus some. The sample lists about 22,000 clones; about three quarters were seen once. Before the COVID-19 pandemic, during about 2010-2019, CD4+ T cells were taken from unexposed donors. The cells were cultured for 10 days before CD4+ T cells were isolated. This receptor was taken from a human donor in good health. J is TRBJ1-1 and V is TRBV19; 8 bases match TRBD1. Sample: CD4+ T cells from PBMCs, cultured in vitro. CDR3 sequence (DNA): TGTGCCAGTAAAGGACAGGGGAACACTGAAGCTTTCTTT. As protein: CASKGQGNTEAFF.